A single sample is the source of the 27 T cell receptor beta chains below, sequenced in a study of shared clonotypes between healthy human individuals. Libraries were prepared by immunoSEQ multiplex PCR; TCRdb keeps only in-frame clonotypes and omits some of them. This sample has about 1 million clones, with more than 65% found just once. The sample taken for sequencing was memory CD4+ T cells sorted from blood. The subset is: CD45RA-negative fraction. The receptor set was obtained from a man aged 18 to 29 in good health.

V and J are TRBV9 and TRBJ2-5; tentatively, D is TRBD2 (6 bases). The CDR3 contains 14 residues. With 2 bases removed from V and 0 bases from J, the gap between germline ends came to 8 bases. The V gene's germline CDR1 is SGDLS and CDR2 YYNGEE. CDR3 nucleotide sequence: TGTGCCAGCAGCGTCCGGGACTACCAAGAGACCCAGTACTTC. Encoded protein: CASSVRDYQETQYF.

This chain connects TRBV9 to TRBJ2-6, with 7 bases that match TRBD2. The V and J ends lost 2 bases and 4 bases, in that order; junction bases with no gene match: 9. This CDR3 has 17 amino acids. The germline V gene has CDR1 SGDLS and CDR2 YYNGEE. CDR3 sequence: CASSVVAGVAGANVLTF. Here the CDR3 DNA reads TGTGCCAGCAGCGTGGTGGCGGGAGTGGCAGGGGCCAACGTCCTGACTTTC.

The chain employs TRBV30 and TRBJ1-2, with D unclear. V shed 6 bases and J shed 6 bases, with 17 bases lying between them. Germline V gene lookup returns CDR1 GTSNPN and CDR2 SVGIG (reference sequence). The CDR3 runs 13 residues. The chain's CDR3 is CACLRNLMHGYTF. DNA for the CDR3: TGTGCCTGTTTACGTAATCTTATGCATGGCTACACCTTC.

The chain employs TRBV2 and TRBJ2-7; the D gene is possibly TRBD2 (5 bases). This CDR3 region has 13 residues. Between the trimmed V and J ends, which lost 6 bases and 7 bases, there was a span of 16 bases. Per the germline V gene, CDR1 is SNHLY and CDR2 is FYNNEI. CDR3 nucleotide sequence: TGTGCCAGCAGCGCGGGCTCACCAGCGGAGCAGTACTTC. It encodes CASSAGSPAEQYF.

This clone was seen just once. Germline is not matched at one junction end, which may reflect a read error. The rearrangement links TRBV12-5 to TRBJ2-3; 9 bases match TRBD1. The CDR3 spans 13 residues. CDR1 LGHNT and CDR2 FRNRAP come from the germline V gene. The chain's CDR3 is CASGLETGGSMHF. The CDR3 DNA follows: TGTGCTAGTGGTTTGGAGACAGGGGGGAGCATGCATTTT.

In DNA, the CDR3 is TGTGCCAGCAGCGTAGGTAGCGGGAGTTCCACCGGGGAGCTGTTTTTT. This encodes CASSVGSGSSTGELFF. The chain carries TRBV9 and TRBJ2-2, with 9 bases matching TRBD2. The V gene's germline CDR1 is SGDLS and CDR2 YYNGEE. J gave up 4 bases and V 0 bases, and 4 bases lay outside the gene matches. The CDR3 length is 16 residues.

The CDR3 DNA is TGCAGCGTCAGACAGGGGGCCCAGTACTTC. Encoded protein: CSVRQGAQYF. This rearrangement joins TRBV29-1 to TRBJ2-7; 10 bases line up with TRBD1. From germline, CDR1 is SQVTM and CDR2 ANQGSEA. Trimming removed 6 bases from V and 10 bases from J; junction bases left unmatched: 3. The CDR3 sequence is 10 residues long.

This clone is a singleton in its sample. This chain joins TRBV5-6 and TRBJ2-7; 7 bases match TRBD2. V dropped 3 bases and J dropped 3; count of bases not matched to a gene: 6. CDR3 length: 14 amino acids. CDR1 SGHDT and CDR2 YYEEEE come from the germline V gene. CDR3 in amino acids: CASSSGLGSYEQYF. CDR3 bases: TGTGCCAGCAGCTCTGGACTAGGAAGCTACGAGCAGTACTTC.

CDR3 coding DNA: TGTGCCAGCAGCTTAGATCGCGCGGGGGGGCTGGATACGCAGTATTTT. Encoded protein: CASSLDRAGGLDTQYF. The chain couples TRBV11-2 to TRBJ2-3, with 9 bases fitting TRBD2. This CDR3 contains 16 residues. Germline CDR1 reads SGHAT; CDR2 reads FQNNGV. Trimming took 0 bases from V and 6 from J; bases not matched to a gene: 7.

DNA for the CDR3: TGTGCCAGCAGCGCCGATATGGGTTCCTACAATGAGCAGTTCTTC. This codes for CASSADMGSYNEQFF. V usage is TRBV9 and J usage is TRBJ2-1, with D unclear. This CDR3 comprises 15 residues. V lost 3 bases, J lost 1 base, and 11 bases lay in between. The germline gives CDR1 SGDLS, CDR2 YYNGEE.

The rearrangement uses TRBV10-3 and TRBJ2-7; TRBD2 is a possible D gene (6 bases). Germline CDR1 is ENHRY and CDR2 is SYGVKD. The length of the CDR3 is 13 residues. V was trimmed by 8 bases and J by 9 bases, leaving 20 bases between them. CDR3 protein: CAIQGAGRAGQYF. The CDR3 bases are TGTGCCATCCAAGGGGCGGGGAGAGCTGGGCAGTACTTC.

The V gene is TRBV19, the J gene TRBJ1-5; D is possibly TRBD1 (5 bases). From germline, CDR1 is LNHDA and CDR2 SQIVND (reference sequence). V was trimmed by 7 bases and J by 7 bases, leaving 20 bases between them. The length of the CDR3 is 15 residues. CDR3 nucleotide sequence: TGTGCCAGTACCATAGGGGCGGCAGGGAGGCAGCCCCAGCATTTT. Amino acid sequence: CASTIGAAGRQPQHF.

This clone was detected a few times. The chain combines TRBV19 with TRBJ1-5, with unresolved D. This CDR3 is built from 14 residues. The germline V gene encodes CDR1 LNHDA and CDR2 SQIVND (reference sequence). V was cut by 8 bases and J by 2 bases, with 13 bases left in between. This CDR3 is CASLGSSGNQPQHF. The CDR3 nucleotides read TGTGCCAGTTTAGGTTCGAGCGGCAATCAGCCCCAGCATTTT.

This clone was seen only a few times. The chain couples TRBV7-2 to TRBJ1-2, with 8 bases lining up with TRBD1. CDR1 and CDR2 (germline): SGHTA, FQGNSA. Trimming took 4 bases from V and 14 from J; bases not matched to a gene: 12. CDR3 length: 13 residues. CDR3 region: CASSWGIQGAGTF. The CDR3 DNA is TGTGCCAGCAGCTGGGGAATCCAGGGGGCGGGGACCTTC.

The CDR3 sequence is CASSKTSGGAETQYF. The CDR3 DNA reads TGTGCCAGCAGCAAGACTAGCGGGGGGGCAGAGACCCAGTACTTC. The chain combines TRBV7-2 with TRBJ2-5; 14 bases fit TRBD2. Germline values: CDR1 SGHTA, CDR2 FQGNSA. CDR3 length equals 15 residues. The V gene end was trimmed by 5 bases and the J gene end by 4 bases; junction bases not matched to a gene: 3. Supplemented by reference TRBV7-2 and TRBJ2-5, the full variable domain reads GAGVSQSPSNKVTEKGKDVELRCDPISGHTALYWYRQSLGQGLEFLIYFQGNSAPDKSGLPSDRFSAERTGGSVSTLTIQRTQQEDSAVYLCASSKTSGGAETQYFGPGTRLLVL.

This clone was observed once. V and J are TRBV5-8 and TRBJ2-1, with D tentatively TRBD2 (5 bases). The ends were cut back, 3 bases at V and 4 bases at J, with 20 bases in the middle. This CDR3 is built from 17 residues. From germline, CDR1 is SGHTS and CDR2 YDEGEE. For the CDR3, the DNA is TGTGCCAGCAGCTCATCCTTGGGAGTTAGCAGGTACAATGAGCAGTTCTTC. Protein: CASSSSLGVSRYNEQFF.

The CDR3 nucleotides read TGTGCCAGCAGTGACCGACTAGCCCAGTACTTC. The encoded protein is CASSDRLAQYF. The genes are TRBV6-5 and TRBJ2-5; perhaps TRBD2 as D (6 bases). The CDR3 spans 11 residues. The germline V gene has CDR1 MNHEY and CDR2 SVGAGI. Trimming removed 5 bases at V and 9 bases at J, with 10 bases between.

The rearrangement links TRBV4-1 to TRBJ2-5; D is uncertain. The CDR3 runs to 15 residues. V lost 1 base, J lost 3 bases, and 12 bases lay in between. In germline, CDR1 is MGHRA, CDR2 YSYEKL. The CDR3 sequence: CASSQGEQSKETQYF. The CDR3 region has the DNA TGCGCCAGCAGCCAAGGTGAACAGTCAAAAGAGACCCAGTACTTC.

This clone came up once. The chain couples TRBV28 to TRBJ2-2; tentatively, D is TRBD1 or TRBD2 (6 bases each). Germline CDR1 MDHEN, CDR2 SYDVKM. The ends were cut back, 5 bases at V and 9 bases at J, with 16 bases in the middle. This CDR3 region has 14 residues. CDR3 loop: CASSPSSGARELFF. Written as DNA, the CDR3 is TGTGCCAGCAGTCCCTCCTCGGGGGCCCGGGAGCTGTTTTTT. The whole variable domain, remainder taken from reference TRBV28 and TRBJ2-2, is DVKVTQSSRYLVKRTGEKVFLECVQDMDHENMFWYRQDPGLGLRLIYFSYDVKMKEKGDIPEGYSVSREKKERFSLILESASTNQTSMYLCASSPSSGARELFFGEGSRLTVL.

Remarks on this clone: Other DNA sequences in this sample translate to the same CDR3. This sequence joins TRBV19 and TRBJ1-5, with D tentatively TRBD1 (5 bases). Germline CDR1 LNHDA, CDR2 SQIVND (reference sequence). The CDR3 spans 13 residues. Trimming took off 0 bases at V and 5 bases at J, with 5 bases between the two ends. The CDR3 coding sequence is TGTGCCAGTAGTATAGACAGGGATCAGCCCCAGCATTTT. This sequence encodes CASSIDRDQPQHF.

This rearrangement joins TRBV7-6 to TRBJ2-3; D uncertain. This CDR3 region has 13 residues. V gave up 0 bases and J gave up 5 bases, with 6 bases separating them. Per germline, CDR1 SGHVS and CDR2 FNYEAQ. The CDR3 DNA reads TGTGCCAGCAGCTTAGCGCGGAAAGATACGCAGTATTTT. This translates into CASSLARKDTQYF.

CDR3 nucleotides: TGTGCCAGTAGTTGGGACAGATCCTACGAGCAGTACTTC. It codes for CASSWDRSYEQYF. V usage is TRBV19 and J usage is TRBJ2-7; 7 bases match TRBD1. The CDR3 has 13 residues. Germline V gene data show CDR1 as LNHDA and CDR2 as SQIVND (reference sequence). The V gene end was trimmed by 5 bases and the J gene end by 1 base; junction bases not matched to a gene: 2.

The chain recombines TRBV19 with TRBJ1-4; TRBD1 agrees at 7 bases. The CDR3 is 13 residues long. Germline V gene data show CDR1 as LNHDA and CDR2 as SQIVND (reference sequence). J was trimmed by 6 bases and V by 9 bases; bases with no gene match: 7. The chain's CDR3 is CASSDRVDEKLFF. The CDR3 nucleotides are TGTGCCAGCTCAGACAGGGTCGATGAAAAACTGTTTTTT.

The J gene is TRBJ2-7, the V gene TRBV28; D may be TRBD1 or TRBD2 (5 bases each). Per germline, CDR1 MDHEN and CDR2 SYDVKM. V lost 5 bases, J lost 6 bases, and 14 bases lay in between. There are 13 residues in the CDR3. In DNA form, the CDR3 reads TGTGCCAGCAGTACGGGGCCAAGCCCCGAGCAGTACTTC. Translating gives CASSTGPSPEQYF.

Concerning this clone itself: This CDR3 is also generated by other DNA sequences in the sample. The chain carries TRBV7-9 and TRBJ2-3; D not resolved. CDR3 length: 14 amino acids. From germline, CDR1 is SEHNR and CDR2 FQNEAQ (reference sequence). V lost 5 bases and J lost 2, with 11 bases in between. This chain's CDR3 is CASSRTGSTDTQYF. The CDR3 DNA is TGTGCCAGCAGCCGGACGGGCTCCACAGATACGCAGTATTTT.

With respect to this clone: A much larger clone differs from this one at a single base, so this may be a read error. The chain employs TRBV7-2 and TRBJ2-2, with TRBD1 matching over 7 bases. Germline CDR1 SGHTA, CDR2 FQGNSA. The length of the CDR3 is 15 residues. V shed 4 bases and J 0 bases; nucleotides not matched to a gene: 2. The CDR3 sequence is CASSYTGANTGELFF. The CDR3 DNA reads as TGTGCCAGCAGCTATACAGGGGCGAACACCGGGGAGCTGTTTTTT.

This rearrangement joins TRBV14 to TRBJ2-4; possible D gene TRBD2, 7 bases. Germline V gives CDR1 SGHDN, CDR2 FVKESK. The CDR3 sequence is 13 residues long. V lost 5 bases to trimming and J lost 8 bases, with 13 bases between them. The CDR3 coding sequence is TGTGCCAGCAGCGAACAGGGAGGGGACATTCAGTACTTC. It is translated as CASSEQGGDIQYF.